This TCR beta chain was found in a study of cytomegalovirus exposure and HLA in healthy donors (dated by TCRdb to the late 2010s). Concerning the study at large: An earlier analysis of approximately 600 of the donors reported approximately 300 Gb of sequence data and more than 90 million unique TCR beta sequences from 150 million to 200 million T cells. An early release that covered 640 HLA-typed donors contained around 300 gigabases of sequencing data and approximately 85 million unique TCR sequences. Among the approximately 420 genotyped donors, around 81% belonged to the genetic ancestry cluster associated with self-reported Caucasian donors. The aim of the study was to test whether cataloging public T cell receptors could identify signatures of past pathogen exposure. The study profiled the T cell repertoires of about 720 subjects by immunosequencing and related them to cytomegalovirus serostatus. Besides the first cohort of around 700 subjects, a separate validation cohort made up of 120 different subjects was used. High-throughput TCR immunosequencing, statistical association of individual TCRs with disease status, and machine learning were combined to predict cytomegalovirus infection status. A later analysis re-analyzed previously published TCR beta repertoires from roughly 690 donors and added high-resolution HLA genotyping to study TCR occurrence patterns. Rather than using new phenotypic data, the later analysis identified candidate immune exposures from TCR beta sequences and from how often those sequences occurred across donors. In an earlier analysis of roughly 600 of the donors, high-throughput TCR beta sequencing was used to judge whether each TCR beta V gene segment behaved as functional or pseudogenic. Donor age, sex, ethnicity and CMV serostatus were compiled together with the repertoire data. A later genetic analysis used genome-wide SNP genotypes for 398 of the 666 donors, treating that subset as a discovery cohort. Every repertoire in the discovery cohort had been generated on one and the same sequencing platform. Both class I and class II loci were covered by HLA typing, at four-digit resolution. Typing coverage varied by locus: roughly 620-640 donors for A, B, C, DRB1 and DQB1; roughly 560 for DQA1; some 610 for DPA1; approximately 450 for DPB1. Four or five DR-DQ haplotypes were handled as single units for association and clustering because linkage in the cohort was strong. Among about 390 genotyped donors of the cohort, an average of around 240,000 unique TCR beta nucleotide sequences were sequenced per donor, about a sixth of them non-productive.

Concerning this clone: Its antigen remains undetermined. Qualities for individual bases were not recorded, and no much larger clone is one base off.

The full study reports these points: Compared with equally common non-associated chains, HLA-associated TCR beta chains in a later analysis were more clonally expanded and had lower generation probabilities. A later analysis found that TCR association rates varied across HLA loci, with DRB1 alleles showing the most associated TCRs and HLA-C alleles the fewest. V-gene and J-gene trimming of TCR beta chains was associated with a missense DCLRE1C variant in a later genetic analysis, and the association was replicated in an independent cohort. Strong co-occurrence of HLA alleles, especially DR and DQ, made assigning TCR associations to individual alleles difficult. While some public TCRs were present in many individuals, most TCR sequences turned up only very rarely across donors. In a later genetic analysis, fewer N-insertions in productive TCRs were reported among donors in an Asian-associated ancestry cluster than the 666-donor mean. The classifier was reported to diagnose cytomegalovirus status with high specificity and sensitivity in both the original and validation cohorts. According to the authors, the approach could potentially be generalized to other disease states and immunological phenotypes. Presence/absence analyses assumed roughly uniform sequencing depth across donors, an assumption that may not hold. Most CMV-associated TCR beta chains appeared to be HLA-restricted in a later analysis, and the HLA associations seemed to be driven largely by CMV exposure. In an earlier analysis of more than 450 of the donors, most TCR beta V segments were observed in productive rearrangements about 87% or about 30% of the time, broadly matching IMGT annotations. The earlier analysis of 587 of the donors excluded some 16 rarely observed V segments, including chromosome 9 orphons, because counts were too low. Because some donors lacked HLA typing at each locus, the association tests relied only on the typed subset. A group of highly shared sequence variants was considered likely to be a technical artifact of the sequencing pipeline. Correlated functional status among segregating V segments might be attributable to linkage disequilibrium, but an unknown experimental factor could not be ruled out. A later analysis reported that several top co-occurrence clusters appeared linked to parvovirus B19, influenza, CMV and Epstein-Barr virus. A few of the identified cytomegalovirus-associated TCR beta chains were confirmed in vitro to be specific for cytomegalovirus antigens. In this cohort, only TCR beta chains were sequenced, and detectable features were limited by the absence of alpha or paired-chain data. The only immune exposure information available for the cohort was CMV serostatus. A further reported finding was that TCR beta sequences accurately predicted the HLA-A and HLA-B alleles for most subjects in the first cohort. The study listed 150 to 200 TCR beta chains as associated with cytomegalovirus. Specific HLA alleles were associated with over 15,000 TCR beta sequences at a false discovery rate of 0.05 in a later analysis.

Library preparation employed the immunoSEQ multiplex PCR assay. For the multiplex PCR, a mixture combining 60 forward primers for TCR Vbeta segments and 13 reverse primers for TCR Jbeta segments was used. Amplification of the CDR3 region of rearranged TCR beta genes was performed with a multiplex PCR assay on genomic DNA. On the Illumina HiSeq System, the amplified TCR beta libraries were sequenced as 87-base-pair reads. From the authors' description of their analysis: A later analysis tallied 75 million to 95 million unique TCR beta chains across the approximately 670 repertoires, and around 12 million of those chains were shared by two or more donors. To remove PCR and sequencing errors, raw reads were error-corrected and collapsed into unique sequences using a nearest-neighbor algorithm that merged closely related sequences. Alignment of CDR3 sequences to IMGT reference sequences was used to assign V, D and J gene segments. For a sequence to be retained, at least a six-nucleotide match to both a V gene segment and a J gene segment was required. Rearrangements were classified as productive when the CDR3 lacked stop codons and remained in frame with V and J, and all other rearrangements were classified as non-productive. CDR3 was defined by IMGT convention, running from the second conserved V-encoded cysteine to the conserved J-encoded phenylalanine. The earlier analysis of about 530 of the donors excluded any sequence lacking an unambiguous match to a single V gene segment. In an earlier analysis of approximately 590 of the donors, V segments were called functional above 56.7% productive rearrangements and were called segregating when the between-donor standard deviation exceeded 5%. A statistical classification framework was built for diagnosing cytomegalovirus status from the catalog of TCR beta chain sequences. In a later analysis, V and J genes were assigned by comparing TCR nucleotide sequences against IMGT/GENE-DB human TR gene sequences. The TCRdist pipeline was used in a later analysis to assign CDR3 sequences and most-parsimonious VDJ recombination scenarios. In a later analysis, each TCR beta chain was defined by its CDR3 amino acid sequence together with its V-gene family, and reads lacking a unique V-gene family were excluded. As a way to deal with suspected cross-contamination and a sequencing artifact, a later analysis dropped 450 to 700 nucleotide sequences that were highly shared and had low generation probability. In a later analysis, a clonal expansion index for each public chain was calculated from normalized within-repertoire ranks of inferred template counts. In a later analysis, generation probabilities were computed with a VDJ recombination model fitted to out-of-frame rearrangements, and the resulting probabilities were checked against IGoR. In a later analysis, TCR-TCR, TCR-HLA and TCR-CMV co-occurrence was scored with hypergeometric tests, and a repertoire-size bias correction was applied to TCR pairs. A later analysis estimated false discovery rates by permuting HLA or CMV assignments 20 times. In a later analysis, co-occurring TCRs were grouped using DBSCAN, and TCRdist sequence similarity was added for clustering within HLA-allele-positive subsets. For co-occurrence clustering, repertoires with fewer than 30,000 or more than 120,000 public chains were excluded, along with about five repertoires with anomalous nucleotide sharing. This is the immuneACCESS table as TCRdb keeps it, with only in-frame sequences that have V and J called. A part of the clones is gone; compared with another copy, unresolved V genes explain less than half, and the rest is unexplained. V, J and clone size are those of that table, while D and trimming were read from the DNA. The sample includes some 190,000 clones, with about three quarters observed a single time. The ten largest clones add up to 0.85% to 1.4% of the sample.

The cohort was made up of roughly 670 healthy bone marrow donors. At the time of sampling, all cohort members were nominally healthy, though unrecorded immune exposures were likely present. The donor was CMV seronegative and was included in the group of about 350 seronegative cohort members. A peripheral blood sample was collected from each donor, and TCR beta sequencing was performed on peripheral blood mononuclear cells. Genomic DNA was extracted from the blood cell samples with the Qiagen DNeasy Blood Extraction Kit. The source material was PBMCs. The clonotype comes from a middle-aged woman in good health and CMV-seronegative.

The nucleotides read TGTGCCAGCAGCCAAGTTGGGGTAGGGGTTGGAGATACGCAGTATTTT. Its translation reads: CASSQVGVGVGDTQYF. The sequence joins TRBV14 to TRBJ2-3; a tentative D call is TRBD1 (5 bases match). Deletion took 1 base off V and 5 bases off J, with a span of 16 bases between the germline ends. From the cysteine through the phenylalanine, the CDR3 covers 16 amino acids. Only the CDR3 DNA stays, 48 bases, in frame from base 1. For CDR1 and CDR2, the germline V gene lists SGHDN and FVKESK.